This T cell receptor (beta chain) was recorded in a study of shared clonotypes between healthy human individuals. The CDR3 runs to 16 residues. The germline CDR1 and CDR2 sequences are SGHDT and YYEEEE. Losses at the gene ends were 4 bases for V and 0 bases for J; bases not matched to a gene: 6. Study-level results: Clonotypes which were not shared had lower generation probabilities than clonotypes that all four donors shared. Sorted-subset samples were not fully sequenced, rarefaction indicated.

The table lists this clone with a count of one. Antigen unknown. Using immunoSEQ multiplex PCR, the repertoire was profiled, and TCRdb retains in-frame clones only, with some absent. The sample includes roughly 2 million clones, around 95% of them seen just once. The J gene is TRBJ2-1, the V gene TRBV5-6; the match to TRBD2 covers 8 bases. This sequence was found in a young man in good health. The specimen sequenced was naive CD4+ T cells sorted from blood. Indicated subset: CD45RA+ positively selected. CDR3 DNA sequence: TGTGCCAGCAGCCGGAGGGGGACTAGCTCCTACAATGAGCAGTTCTTC. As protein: CASSRRGTSSYNEQFF.